These 20 T cell receptor beta chains originate from one sample sequenced in a study of blood T cell repertoires in COVID-19. Repertoires were generated with immunoSEQ multiplex PCR, while TCRdb's copy carries only in-frame clones and drops some. Among about 200,000 clones listed, 85% were seen once. The sample was peripheral blood. Receptor source: a man aged 55-75 years with COVID-19, enrolled during active disease.

This clone was counted a single time. The V gene is TRBV18, the J gene TRBJ2-2; TRBD1 is a possible D gene (5 bases). This CDR3 spans 15 amino acids. Trimming took 5 bases from V and 3 from J, leaving 13 bases between them. Germline V gene data show CDR1 as KGHSH and CDR2 as LQKENI. The CDR3 DNA follows: TGTGCCAGCTCAATTGAAACAGGCTACACCGGGGAGCTGTTTTTT. It codes for CASSIETGYTGELFF.

The chain is built from TRBV19 and TRBJ1-1; D might be TRBD1 (6 bases). CDR3 length: 15 amino acids. The germline CDR1 and CDR2 sequences are LNHDA and SQIVND (reference sequence). V dropped 7 bases and J dropped 6 bases, with 21 bases sitting between them. Here the CDR3 reads CASTSPWGRRSEAFF. The CDR3, as DNA: TGTGCCAGTACCTCCCCCTGGGGGCGCCGTTCTGAAGCTTTCTTT.

CDR3 DNA: TGCAGCGTTGACCGGGGGGGGACCAACTATGGCTACACCTTC. This sequence encodes CSVDRGGTNYGYTF. The genes are TRBV29-1 and TRBJ1-2, with D perhaps TRBD1 (5 bases). There are 14 residues in the CDR3. Germline CDR1 is SQVTM and CDR2 is ANQGSEA. V shed 3 bases and J shed 2 bases, with 13 bases lying between them. Full variable domain (outside the CDR3, taken from reference TRBV29-1 and TRBJ1-2): SAVISQKPSRDICQRGTSLTIQCQVDSQVTMMFWYRQQPGQSLTLIATANQGSEATYESGFVIDKFPISRPNLTFSTLTVSNMSPEDSSIYLCSVDRGGTNYGYTFGSGTRLTVV.

The rearrangement links TRBV7-9 to TRBJ1-1, with TRBD1 as a possible D gene (6 bases). With 1 base removed from V and 5 bases from J, the gap between germline ends came to 14 bases. Looked up from germline, CDR1 is SEHNR and CDR2 is FQNEAQ (reference sequence). There are 15 residues in the CDR3. In nucleotides, the CDR3 is TGTGCCAGCAGCTTAGTAATGGCAGGGGAGACTGAAGCTTTCTTT. It yields the protein CASSLVMAGETEAFF.

The chain is built from TRBV5-1 and TRBJ2-6; D perhaps matches TRBD2 (5 bases). Germline V gene sequence: CDR1 SGHRS, CDR2 YFSETQ. The CDR3 runs 18 residues. Deletions cut 1 base from V and 0 bases from J, with 14 bases between. The CDR3, as DNA: TGCGCCAGCAGCTTGAGCAAGGCTGGGAGCTCTGGGGCCAACGTCCTGACTTTC. This codes for CASSLSKAGSSGANVLTF.

The chain links TRBV3-1 (or the pseudogene TRBV3-2) to TRBJ1-2; 10 bases map to TRBD1. Per germline, CDR1 LGHDT and CDR2 YNNKEL (reference sequence). The V segment lost 3 bases and the J segment 8 bases; nucleotides outside the gene matches: 6. CDR3 length: 14 amino acids. CDR3 sequence: CASSHWDRGGGYTF. The CDR3, as DNA: TGTGCCAGCAGCCACTGGGACAGGGGAGGAGGCTACACCTTC.

This clone was seen more than once but under ten times. This rearrangement joins TRBV7-9 to TRBJ1-5; D is unclear. V was trimmed by 0 bases and J by 5 bases, leaving 14 bases between them. There are 16 residues in the CDR3. Germline V lookup: CDR1 SEHNR, CDR2 FQNEAQ (reference sequence). CDR3 in amino acids: CASSLAVGVGDQPQHF. CDR3 sequence (DNA): TGTGCCAGCAGCTTAGCGGTCGGGGTTGGGGATCAGCCCCAGCATTTT. The whole variable domain, remainder taken from reference TRBV7-9 and TRBJ1-5, is DTGVSQNPRHKITKRGQNVTFRCDPISEHNRLYWYRQTLGQGPEFLTYFQNEAQLEKSRLLSDRFSAERPKGSFSTLEIQRTEQGDSAMYLCASSLAVGVGDQPQHFGDGTRLSIL.

The chain uses TRBV5-1 and TRBJ1-1; D perhaps matches TRBD1 (6 bases). Trimming cost V 1 base and J 3 bases, with 10 bases left between them. This CDR3 is 14 amino acids long. Germline V gives CDR1 SGHRS, CDR2 YFSETQ. The CDR3 spells CASSLLGGDTEAFF. CDR3 DNA: TGCGCCAGCAGCTTGTTAGGGGGAGACACTGAAGCTTTCTTT.

The rearrangement links TRBV2 to TRBJ2-7; TRBD1 matches at 9 bases. V dropped 5 bases and J dropped 2; count of bases not matched to a gene: 10. The CDR3 length is 16 residues. Per the germline V gene, CDR1 is SNHLY and CDR2 is FYNNEI. For the CDR3, the DNA is TGTGCCAGCAGTATCGGACCGGGACAGGGAACCTACGAGCAGTACTTC. Its protein product is CASSIGPGQGTYEQYF.

V gene TRBV25-1 combines with J gene TRBJ1-6; no firm D call. The CDR3 totals 15 residues. From germline, CDR1 is MGHDK and CDR2 SYGVNS. Trimming stripped 6 bases from V and 4 bases from J, with 13 bases between. The CDR3 loop reads CASRTAGTYNSPLHF. For the CDR3, the DNA is TGTGCCAGCAGAACAGCGGGAACTTATAATTCACCCCTCCACTTT.

The chain employs TRBV6-4 and TRBJ1-1, with D uncertain. V was shortened by 0 bases and J by 4 bases, with 9 bases between the two germline ends. Germline CDR1 is MRHNA and CDR2 is SNTAGT. There are 14 residues in the CDR3. The CDR3 DNA follows: TGTGCCAGCAGTGACTCCGCGGCGAGCACTGAAGCTTTCTTT. Translated, it gives CASSDSAASTEAFF.

The chain employs TRBV15 and TRBJ1-2, with no clear D. Germline CDR1 LNHNV, CDR2 YYDKDF (reference sequence). This CDR3 is 16 amino acids long. Trimming took 0 bases from V and 4 from J, leaving 15 bases between them. CDR3 protein: CATSRDPASAGYGYTF. DNA for the CDR3: TGTGCCACCAGCAGAGATCCAGCCTCCGCAGGCTATGGCTACACCTTC.

This clone has a single count. The chain couples TRBV18 to TRBJ1-2; 9 nucleotides align to TRBD1. The ends lost 3 bases at V and 3 bases at J; junction bases unmatched: 5. Germline values: CDR1 KGHSH, CDR2 LQKENI. CDR3 length: 15 amino acids. The CDR3 sequence: CASSPMDRGYYGYTF. The CDR3 nucleotides are TGTGCCAGCTCACCGATGGACAGGGGATACTATGGCTACACCTTC.

The chain couples TRBV27 to TRBJ2-1, with TRBD2 identical over 7 bases. Losses at the gene ends were 4 bases for V and 5 bases for J; bases not matched to a gene: 8. Germline CDR1 and CDR2: MNHEY and SMNVEV (reference sequence). This CDR3 comprises 15 residues. Here the CDR3 reads CASSSRLAANNEQFF. CDR3 DNA: TGTGCCAGCAGTTCCCGGCTAGCGGCTAACAATGAGCAGTTCTTC.

The chain has TRBV9 and TRBJ2-1; 9 nucleotides match TRBD1. Trimming removed 3 bases from V and 8 bases from J; junction bases left unmatched: 3. Per germline, CDR1 SGDLS and CDR2 YYNGEE. The CDR3 has 13 residues. CDR3: CASSEGQGHEQFF. For the CDR3, the DNA is TGTGCCAGCAGCGAGGGACAGGGCCATGAGCAGTTCTTC.

The V call is TRBV18, the J call TRBJ2-1, with a weak D call TRBD2 (6 bases). The germline V and J ends were trimmed by 0 bases and 7 bases, with 10 bases remaining between them. Germline V gene data show CDR1 as KGHSH and CDR2 as LQKENI. CDR3 size: 14 residues. CDR3 sequence: CASSPPGRENEQFF. The CDR3 nucleotides read TGTGCCAGCTCACCACCCGGGAGAGAAAATGAGCAGTTCTTC.

The rearrangement joins TRBV7-3 to TRBJ2-3; weak D call: TRBD2 (5 bases). The V gene lost 1 base and the J gene lost 4 bases, with 15 bases spanning the gap. The germline CDR1 and CDR2 sequences are SGHTA and FQGTGA. The CDR3 is made up of 16 amino acids. In DNA, the CDR3 is TGTGCCAGCAGCTTAAGATTTGACGGGAACGCAGATACGCAGTATTTT. It translates to CASSLRFDGNADTQYF.

This clone was seen once. This chain links TRBV4-1 with TRBJ2-2; 8 bases fit TRBD1. The germline V gene encodes CDR1 MGHRA and CDR2 YSYEKL. CDR3 length equals 16 residues. With V trimmed by 1 base and J by 8 bases, 9 bases remained unmatched. The CDR3 nucleotides read TGCGCCAGCAGCCAAGCCCCGGGACAGGTGACGGGGGAGCTGTTTTTT. Its translation: CASSQAPGQVTGELFF.

J is TRBJ2-7 and V is TRBV15; 9 bases map to TRBD2. The V gene's germline CDR1 is LNHNV and CDR2 YYDKDF (reference sequence). The CDR3 sequence is 19 residues long. Germline trimming cut 3 bases from V and 1 base from J; bases unmatched to any gene: 16. The CDR3 DNA is TGTGCCACCAGCAGTGATACCCTGAGACTAGCGGACGTATCCTACGAGCAGTACTTC. Amino acid sequence: CATSSDTLRLADVSYEQYF.

The chain recombines TRBV6-6 with TRBJ1-3; D call uncertain. CDR3 length: 14 residues. V was clipped by 2 bases and J by 6 bases, with 11 bases between them. The germline V gene has CDR1 MNHNY and CDR2 SVGAGI (reference sequence). In nucleotides, the CDR3 is TGTGCCAGCAGTTACAGCCAGGTTCCAAACACCATATATTTT. This codes for CASSYSQVPNTIYF.